These 3 T cell receptor beta chains originate from one sample sequenced in a study of vaccination and CD4 T cells after COVID-19. The antigens these receptors bind are not known. Time point meaning: late sampling 161 to 241 days after vaccination in three convalescent patients. Treatment meaning: approximately 11-day PBMC culture with coronavirus spike peptide pools or control peptides (ViraFEST assay). Sequence data for DNA of cultured CD4+ T cells were generated by the Oncomine TCR Beta short-read assay. TCRdb re-called the PCR reads with MiXCR, one entry per CDR3 protein. The sample contains 23,000 or so distinct CDR3 sequences, around two fifths of which appear only once. Sample: CD4+ T cells from blood, cultured in vitro, taken about 7 months after SARS-CoV-2 vaccination. The receptors shown here come from a human donor who had recovered from COVID-19.

This CDR3 is CASSLMGQMNTEAFF. CDR3 DNA: TGTGCCAGCAGCTTGATGGGACAAATGAACACTGAAGCTTTCTTT. The chain has TRBV5-4 and TRBJ1-1; perhaps TRBD1 as D (6 bases). The germline CDR1 and CDR2 sequences are SGHNT and YYREEE (reference sequence). Deletions cut 1 base from V and 0 bases from J, with 10 bases between. The CDR3 sequence is 15 residues long.

V gene TRBV6-4 combines with J gene TRBJ2-1, with 12 bases aligning to TRBD2. This CDR3 has 16 residues. Trimming took 3 bases from V and 4 from J; bases not matched to a gene: 4. CDR1 and CDR2 (germline): MRHNA, SNTAGT. This CDR3 is CASSDLAGGEYNEQFF. DNA for the CDR3: TGTGCCAGCAGTGATCTAGCGGGAGGGGAATACAATGAGCAGTTCTTC.

This clonotype occurred a few times. The chain joins TRBV6-1 to TRBJ1-1, with TRBD1 as a possible D gene (6 bases). This CDR3 is built from 14 residues. V lost 2 bases and J 5 bases, leaving 12 bases between the germline ends. The V gene's germline CDR1 is MNHNS and CDR2 SASEGT. The CDR3 loop reads CASSEQQGITEAFF. Written as DNA, the CDR3 is TGTGCCAGCAGTGAACAACAGGGCATAACTGAAGCTTTCTTT.